The subject of this entry is one T cell receptor (beta chain). Its antigen is as yet unknown. In germline, CDR1 is SGHRS, CDR2 YFSETQ. The CDR3 is 13 amino acids. The J segment lost 3 bases and the V segment lost 4 bases, leaving 2 bases of the junction unmatched. This specimen comes from a study of T cell repertoires in cytomegalovirus infection. A single record per CDR3 protein comes from TCRdb applying MiXCR to the reads. The sample consists of under 850,000 distinct CDR3 sequences, around 30% of them appearing once. Broader study findings: Within the response measured ex vivo, HLA-C-restricted CMV-specific TCR beta clonotypes were dominant.

Sequencing used cultured PBMCs, obtained from culture after CMV antigen stimulation. This rearrangement joins TRBV5-1 to TRBJ1-1; TRBD1 matches at 8 bases. The clonotype comes from a human donor in good health (CMV status not recorded). Some clones in this sample may be carry-over from other donors' samples. As DNA, the CDR3 is TGCGCCAGCAGCGAGACAGGGGACACTGAAGCTTTCTTT. Its protein is CASSETGDTEAFF. Complete variable domain (other parts from reference TRBV5-1 and TRBJ1-1): KAGVTQTPRYLIKTRGQQVTLSCSPISGHRSVSWYQQTPGQGLQFLFEYFSETQRNKGNFPGRFSGRQFSNSRSEMNVSTLELGDSALYLCASSETGDTEAFFGQGTRLTVV.